This T cell receptor (beta chain) was captured by sequencing in a study of T cells after yellow fever vaccination. Each CDR3 protein is one row after TCRdb ran MiXCR on the 5' RACE reads. The sample yields more than 300,000 distinct CDR3 sequences, about 10% seen once. The receptor was isolated from a man aged 18 to 30 who received the YFV17D yellow fever vaccine. The sequenced sample was CD4+ T cells sorted from PBMCs, obtained 45 days after the yellow fever booster vaccination.

Here the CDR3 reads CASSYSPQGNQPQHF. For the CDR3, the DNA is TGTGCCAGCAGTTACTCGCCACAGGGGAATCAGCCCCAGCATTTT. The genes are TRBV6-5 and TRBJ1-5; 7 bases align to TRBD1. CDR1 and CDR2 (germline): MNHEY, SVGAGI. V gave up 0 bases and J gave up 4 bases; unmatched junction bases: 3. The CDR3 contains 15 residues.